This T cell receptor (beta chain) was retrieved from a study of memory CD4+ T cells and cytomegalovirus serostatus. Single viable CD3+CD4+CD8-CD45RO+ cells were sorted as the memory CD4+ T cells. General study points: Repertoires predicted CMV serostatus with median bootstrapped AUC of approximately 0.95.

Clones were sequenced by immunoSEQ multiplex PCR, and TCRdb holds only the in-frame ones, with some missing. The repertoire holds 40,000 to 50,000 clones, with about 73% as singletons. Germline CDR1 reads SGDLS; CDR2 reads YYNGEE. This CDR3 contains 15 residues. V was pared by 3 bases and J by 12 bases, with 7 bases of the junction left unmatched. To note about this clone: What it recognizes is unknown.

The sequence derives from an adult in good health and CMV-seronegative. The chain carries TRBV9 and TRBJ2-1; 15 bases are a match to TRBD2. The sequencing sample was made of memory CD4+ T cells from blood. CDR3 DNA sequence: TGTGCCAGCAGCGCGGGACTAGCGGGGGGAGTGGCGCAGTTCTTC. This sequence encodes CASSAGLAGGVAQFF.